Listed below are T cell receptor beta chains from one sample, sequenced in a study of identical twins. TCRdb recomputed calls from the 5' RACE reads with MiXCR, one row per CDR3 protein. The data show fewer than 500,000 distinct CDR3 sequences, around 15% seen once. The same sample was also used in a study of yellow fever vaccine responses in identical twins.

The sequenced sample was CD4+ T cells sorted from blood. These receptor sequences come from a woman between 18 and 30 years old in good health. CDR3s include the opening cysteine and the closing phenylalanine or tryptophan. Each record gives: V gene, J gene, D gene, clone size, CDR3 DNA, CDR3 protein. The D gene is left open where the match is weak. Clone sizes are given selectively: once, few, many, or a class where the clone is expanded.

TRBV4-1	TRBJ2-7	-	-	TGCGCCAGCAGCCAATCGGACAACTCCTACGAGCAGTACTTC	CASSQSDNSYEQYF
TRBV5-1	TRBJ2-7	-	-	TGCGCCAGCAGATCTATATCGACAGGCCGGGCCTACGAGCAGTACTTC	CASRSISTGRAYEQYF
TRBV12-3/TRBV12-4	TRBJ2-1	-	few	TGTGCCAGCAGAAAACAGGCGATTACCTACAATGAGCAGTTCTTC	CASRKQAITYNEQFF
TRBV3-1	TRBJ2-7	-	many	TGTGCCAGCAGCCATGTAGGAGACGAGCAGTACTTC	CASSHVGDEQYF
TRBV7-2	TRBJ1-6	-	few	TGTGCCAGCAGCTTACTACGTCCAGGGTTGGGTTCACCCCTCCACTTT	CASSLLRPGLGSPLHF
TRBV20-1	TRBJ2-4	-	few	TGCAGTGCTAGAGGGGAGACCAAAAACATTCAGTACTTC	CSARGETKNIQYF
TRBV25-1	TRBJ2-2	TRBD1	many	TGTGCCAGCAGTGTAGGACAGGGGGCTAAAACCGGGGAGCTGTTTTTT	CASSVGQGAKTGELFF
TRBV25-1	TRBJ2-5	-	-	TGTGCCAGCAGTGATATAGAGACCCAGTACTTC	CASSDIETQYF
TRBV5-1	TRBJ2-1	-	many	TGCGCCAGCAGCTTGGTGGCAGGGGGGGGCAATGAGCAGTTCTTC	CASSLVAGGGNEQFF
TRBV3-1	TRBJ2-1	-	few	TGTGCCAGCAGCCAAGAACTAGTTGGTGAGCAGTTCTTC	CASSQELVGEQFF
TRBV3-1	TRBJ2-1	TRBD2	few	TGTGCCAGCAGCCAGGGACTAGCGGACCGGAATGAGCAGTTCTTC	CASSQGLADRNEQFF
TRBV7-7	TRBJ2-5	-	few	TGTGCTAGCAGCCCGACTTTGGGGGGGCCTATCCAGACCCAGTACTTC	CASSPTLGGPIQTQYF
TRBV20-1	TRBJ2-7	TRBD2	-	TGCAGTGCTAGAGATCGGACTAGGAGGGACGAGCAGTACTTC	CSARDRTRRDEQYF
TRBV11-2	TRBJ2-5	-	-	TGTGCCAGCAGCTTTCCCTTTCAGGGTAGAGAGACCCAGTACTTC	CASSFPFQGRETQYF
TRBV28	TRBJ2-1	TRBD2	many	TGTGCCAGCGGCCCCAGCGGGGGGGTCTACAATGAGCAGTTCTTC	CASGPSGGVYNEQFF
TRBV27	TRBJ1-1	-	-	TGTGCCAGCAGTTCCCAAGCGAACACTGAAGCTTTCTTT	CASSSQANTEAFF
TRBV5-1	TRBJ1-5	-	-	TGCGCCAGCAGCTTGTCCGGACAGATCAATCAGCCCCAGCATTTT	CASSLSGQINQPQHF
TRBV7-2	TRBJ2-3	TRBD2	many	TGTGCCAGCAGCTCAGCTGATGCGGGAGCTACGCAGTATTTT	CASSSADAGATQYF
TRBV5-5	TRBJ2-5	-	many	TGTGCCAGCAGCTTGGTAGGGATCCAAGAGACCCAGTACTTC	CASSLVGIQETQYF
TRBV6-2/TRBV6-3	TRBJ2-1	TRBD2	-	TGTGCCAGCAGTTCGAACCGCTTGTACGCTAGCGGGAGGGAAGGTGAGCAGTTCTTC	CASSSNRLYASGREGEQFF
TRBV20-1	TRBJ2-5	-	few	TGCAGTGCCCTCGGACAGTCGGGGGAGACCCAGTACTTC	CSALGQSGETQYF
TRBV3-1	TRBJ2-7	-	few	TGTGCCAGCAGCCAGGCTATGGGAGAGCAGTACTTC	CASSQAMGEQYF
TRBV7-2	TRBJ2-2	TRBD1	few	TGTGCCAGCAGCTTAGTAGCGACAGGGAAGTCCGGGGAGCTGTTTTTT	CASSLVATGKSGELFF
TRBV7-2	TRBJ2-1	TRBD2	many	TGTGCCAGCAGCTTACCTAGCGGGGACTACAGCAATGAGCAGTTCTTC	CASSLPSGDYSNEQFF
TRBV20-1	TRBJ2-3	TRBD2	-	TGCAGTGCTAGACTAGCGGGAACCACAGATACGCAGTATTTT	CSARLAGTTDTQYF
TRBV12-3/TRBV12-4	TRBJ2-7	TRBD2	few	TGTGCCAGCAGTTCCCTTGCCGGCGGGAGATCCTACGAGCAGTACTTC	CASSSLAGGRSYEQYF
TRBV28	TRBJ1-2	TRBD1	once	TGTGCCGCCTTCCCCGGGACAGGGGGCGATGGCTACACCTTC	CAAFPGTGGDGYTF
TRBV7-2	TRBJ2-5	-	few	TGTGCCAGCAGCTTTTATTCAGGGAGAGAGACCCAGTACTTC	CASSFYSGRETQYF
TRBV5-1	TRBJ1-1	TRBD1	-	TGCGCCAGCAGCTTACGGACAGGAGTGAACACTGAAGCTTTCTTT	CASSLRTGVNTEAFF
TRBV30	TRBJ2-7	TRBD2	few	TGTGCCTGGGCAACCCATAGGACTAGCGGGGGTAACGAGCAGTACTTC	CAWATHRTSGGNEQYF
TRBV9	TRBJ2-1	-	many	TGTGCCAGCAGCGACCCTCACGGGTTCAATGAGCAGTTCTTC	CASSDPHGFNEQFF
TRBV29-1	TRBJ2-5	TRBD2	many	TGCAGCGTCCGGACTAGGAGAACAGAGACCCAGTACTTC	CSVRTRRTETQYF
TRBV20-1	TRBJ2-1	-	-	TGCAGTGCTAGAGTACGTGTCCTAAATGAGCAGTTCTTC	CSARVRVLNEQFF
TRBV15	TRBJ2-5	-	-	TGTGCCACCAGCAGAGGGGTAGGGATGGAGACCCAGTACTTC	CATSRGVGMETQYF
TRBV20-1	TRBJ2-1	-	-	TGCAGTGCTAGAGATGAGAGCGTCCAGTTCTTC	CSARDESVQFF
TRBV3-1	TRBJ1-2	-	few	TGTGCCTCAGGATGGGGCCAGGGCTACACCTTC	CASGWGQGYTF
TRBV20-1	TRBJ2-6	-	few	TGCAGTGCTAGAGAAGGGAGTGGGGCCAACGTCCTGACTTTC	CSAREGSGANVLTF
TRBV2	TRBJ2-3	TRBD1	-	TGTGCCAGCAGTGGACAGGGGTTGGCAGATACGCAGTATTTT	CASSGQGLADTQYF
TRBV5-1	TRBJ1-1	-	-	TGCGCCAGCAGCGGAGACACCACTGAAGCTTTCTTT	CASSGDTTEAFF
TRBV20-1	TRBJ1-2	-	-	TGCAGTGTAGGGGCCGGGACAAGTTATGGCTACACCTTC	CSVGAGTSYGYTF
TRBV20-1	TRBJ2-7	TRBD2	few	TGCAGTGCTGGGACTAGCGGGGGGGATTACGAGCAGTACTTC	CSAGTSGGDYEQYF
TRBV15	TRBJ2-4	-	-	TGTGCCACCAGCAGGGTAGTAGGTCCCCTTGTTGCCAAAAACATTCAGTACTTC	CATSRVVGPLVAKNIQYF
TRBV20-1	TRBJ2-2	TRBD1	once	TGCAGCGCGATCACCCGGGACAGGGGGCAGAACACCGGGGAGCTGTTTTTT	CSAITRDRGQNTGELFF
TRBV4-3	TRBJ2-3	-	few	TGCGCCAGCAGCCAAGATGAGCGGAACACAGATACGCAGTATTTT	CASSQDERNTDTQYF
TRBV7-9	TRBJ1-1	-	-	TGTGCCAGCCAGAAAACAACGAACACTGAAGCTTTCTTT	CASQKTTNTEAFF
TRBV4-3	TRBJ2-3	TRBD2	many	TGCGCCAGCAGCCAATCCAACTCCGGGACTAGCGGGAGGGGAAGAGATACGCAGTATTTT	CASSQSNSGTSGRGRDTQYF
TRBV20-1	TRBJ2-3	TRBD2	medium-sized	TGCAGTGCTAGAGATCCTAGCGGGGGGGCCCCAGATACGCAGTATTTT	CSARDPSGGAPDTQYF
TRBV20-1	TRBJ2-1	TRBD2	-	TGCAGTGCCCCATCGGGGGCGGGAGGACCAAGAAACAATGAGCAGTTCTTC	CSAPSGAGGPRNNEQFF
TRBV7-8	TRBJ2-5	-	-	TGTGCCAGCAGCTCTCAATTAGGGGAGACCCAGTACTTC	CASSSQLGETQYF